In this sample, the clone carrying this T cell receptor beta chain turned up a few times. These data originate in a study of CD8+CD57+ T cells in acquired aplastic anemia. Genomic DNA templated the TCR beta VDJ and CDR3 profiling. TCRdb redid the calling of the reads with MiXCR, one entry per CDR3 protein. The sample has 400,000 to 450,000 distinct CDR3 sequences, 65% to 75% seen once. V was clipped by 5 bases and J by 3 bases, with 9 bases between them. The CDR3 loop spans 13 amino acids. The germline gives CDR1 LNHDA, CDR2 SQIVND (reference sequence). This chain uses TRBV19 with TRBJ2-3; TRBD1 is a possible D gene (5 bases). Specimen: sorted CD4+, CD8+, or CD8+CD57+ T cells (not recorded which) from PBMCs. The sequence derives from a human donor in good health, serving as a control. As DNA, the CDR3 is TGTGCCAGTAGTCCTTCAGGGACAGATACGCAGTATTTT. Its translation: CASSPSGTDTQYF.